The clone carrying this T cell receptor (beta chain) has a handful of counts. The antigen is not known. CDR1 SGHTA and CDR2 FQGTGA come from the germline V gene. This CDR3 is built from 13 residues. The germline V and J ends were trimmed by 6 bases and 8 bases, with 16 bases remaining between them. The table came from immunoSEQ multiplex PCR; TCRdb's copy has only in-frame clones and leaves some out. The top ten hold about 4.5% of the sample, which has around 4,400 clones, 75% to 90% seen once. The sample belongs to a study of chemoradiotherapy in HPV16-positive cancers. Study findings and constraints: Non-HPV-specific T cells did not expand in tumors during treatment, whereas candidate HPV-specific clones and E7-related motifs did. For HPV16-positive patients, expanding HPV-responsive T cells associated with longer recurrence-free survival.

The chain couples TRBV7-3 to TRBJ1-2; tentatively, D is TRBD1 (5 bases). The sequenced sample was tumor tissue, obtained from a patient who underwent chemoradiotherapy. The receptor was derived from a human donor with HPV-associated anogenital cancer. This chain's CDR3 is CASRAGPQGGYTF. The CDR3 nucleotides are TGTGCCAGCAGGGCAGGGCCTCAAGGCGGCTACACCTTC.